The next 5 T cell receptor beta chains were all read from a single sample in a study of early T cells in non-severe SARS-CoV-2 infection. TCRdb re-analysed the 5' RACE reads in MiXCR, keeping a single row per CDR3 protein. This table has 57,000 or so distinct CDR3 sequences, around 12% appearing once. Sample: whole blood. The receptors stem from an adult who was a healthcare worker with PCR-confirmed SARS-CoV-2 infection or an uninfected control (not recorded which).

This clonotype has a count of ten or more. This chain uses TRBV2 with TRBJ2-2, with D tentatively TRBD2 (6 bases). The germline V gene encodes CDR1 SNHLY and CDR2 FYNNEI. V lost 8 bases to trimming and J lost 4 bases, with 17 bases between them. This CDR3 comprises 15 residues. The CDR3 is CASRSPGAGTGELFF. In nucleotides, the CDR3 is TGTGCCAGCCGTTCCCCGGGAGCAGGCACCGGGGAGCTGTTTTTT.

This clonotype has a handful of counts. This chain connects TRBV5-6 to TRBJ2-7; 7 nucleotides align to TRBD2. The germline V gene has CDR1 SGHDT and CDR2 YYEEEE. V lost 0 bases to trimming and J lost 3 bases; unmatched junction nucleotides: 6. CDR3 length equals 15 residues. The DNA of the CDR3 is TGTGCCAGCAGCTTGGAATGGGGGGGAAGCTACGAGCAGTACTTC. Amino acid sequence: CASSLEWGGSYEQYF.

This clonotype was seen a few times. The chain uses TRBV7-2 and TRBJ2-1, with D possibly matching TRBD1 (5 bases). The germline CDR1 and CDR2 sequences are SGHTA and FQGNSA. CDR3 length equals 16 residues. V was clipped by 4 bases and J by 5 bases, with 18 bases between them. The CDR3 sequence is CASSYQGAIVNNEQFF. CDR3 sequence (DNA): TGTGCCAGCAGCTACCAAGGGGCTATTGTTAACAATGAGCAGTTCTTC.

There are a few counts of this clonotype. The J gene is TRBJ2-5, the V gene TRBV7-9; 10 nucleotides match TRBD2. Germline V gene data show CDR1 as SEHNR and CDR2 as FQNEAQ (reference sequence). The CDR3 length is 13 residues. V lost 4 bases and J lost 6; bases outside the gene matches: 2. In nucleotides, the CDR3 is TGTGCCAGCAGCTCTAGCGGGGGACAGACCCAGTACTTC. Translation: CASSSSGGQTQYF.

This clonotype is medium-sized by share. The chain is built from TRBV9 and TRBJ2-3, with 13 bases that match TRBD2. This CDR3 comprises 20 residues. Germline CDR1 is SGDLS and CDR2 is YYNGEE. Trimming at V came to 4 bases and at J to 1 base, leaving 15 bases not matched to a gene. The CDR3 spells CASSPPGLAGEPWGTDTQYF. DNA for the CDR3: TGTGCCAGCAGCCCGCCCGGACTAGCGGGGGAACCATGGGGCACAGATACGCAGTATTTT.